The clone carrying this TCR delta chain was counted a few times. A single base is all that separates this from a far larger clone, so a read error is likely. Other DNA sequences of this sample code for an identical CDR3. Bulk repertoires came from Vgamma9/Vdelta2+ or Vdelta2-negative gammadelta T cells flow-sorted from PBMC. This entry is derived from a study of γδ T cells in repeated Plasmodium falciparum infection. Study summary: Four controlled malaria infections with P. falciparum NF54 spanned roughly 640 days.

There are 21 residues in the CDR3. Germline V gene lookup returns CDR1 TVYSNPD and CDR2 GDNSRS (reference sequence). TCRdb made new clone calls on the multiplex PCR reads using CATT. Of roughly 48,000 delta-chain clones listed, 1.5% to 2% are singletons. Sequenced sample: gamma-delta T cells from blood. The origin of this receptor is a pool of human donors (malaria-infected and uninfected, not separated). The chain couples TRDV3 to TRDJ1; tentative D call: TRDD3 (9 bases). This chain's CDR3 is CAFTHFLLGLTGDTYTDKLIF. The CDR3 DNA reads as TGTGCCTTCACCCACTTCCTACTCGGTTTAACGGGGGATACCTACACCGATAAACTCATCTTC.